These 9 T cell receptor beta chains share one sample of origin, sequenced in a study of T cell repertoires in cytomegalovirus infection. TCRdb re-analysed the reads in MiXCR, keeping a single row per CDR3 protein. The table has around 750,000 distinct CDR3 sequences, about 33% seen once. The antigens these receptors bind are not known. Sequencing was performed on cultured CD8+ T cells from PBMCs, taken from culture after CMV antigen stimulation. Receptors were obtained from a human donor in good health (CMV status not recorded). Some clones in this sample may be carry-over from other donors' samples.

This chain joins TRBV6-5 and TRBJ2-5, with 11 bases matching TRBD2. The ends lost 2 bases at V and 2 bases at J; junction bases unmatched: 10. The length of the CDR3 is 18 residues. Germline loops: CDR1 MNHEY, CDR2 SVGAGI. Here the CDR3 DNA reads TGTGCCAGCAGTTACGGGGCTAGCGGGGGGAGTCGGCAAGAGACCCAGTACTTC. This sequence encodes CASSYGASGGSRQETQYF.

The chain combines TRBV28 with TRBJ2-7, with a weak D call TRBD1 (6 bases). The CDR3 is 15 residues long. Trimming took 3 bases from V and 2 from J, leaving 14 bases between them. CDR1 is MDHEN, CDR2 SYDVKM, per germline. The CDR3 sequence is CASSFGDNRTYEQYV. As DNA, the CDR3 is TGTGCCAGCAGTTTTGGGGACAACCGTACCTACGAGCAGTACGTC.

The V and J genes are TRBV19 and TRBJ1-2, with 8 bases identical to TRBD1. The CDR3 length is 13 residues. V lost 5 bases to trimming and J lost 4 bases; unmatched junction nucleotides: 3. Germline assignment: CDR1 LNHDA and CDR2 SQIVND (reference sequence). In DNA form, the CDR3 reads TGTGCCAGTAGTGGGACAGGATCCTATGGCTACACCTTC. Amino acids: CASSGTGSYGYTF.

This clonotype was seen ten or more times. This chain uses TRBV12-3 or TRBV12-4 with TRBJ1-1; D is perhaps TRBD1 (6 bases). There are 16 residues in the CDR3. The ends were cut back, 5 bases at V and 0 bases at J, with 16 bases in the middle. CDR3 sequence (DNA): TGTGCCAGCAGTAATACACAGGGACTTTTGAACACTGAAGCTTTCTTT. Its translation is CASSNTQGLLNTEAFF.

Only a few counts were recorded for this clonotype. The chain uses TRBV4-1 and TRBJ2-1; the D is unclear. This CDR3 comprises 16 residues. Between the trimmed V and J ends, which lost 4 bases and 0 bases, there was a span of 13 bases. From germline, CDR1 is MGHRA and CDR2 YSYEKL. CDR3 residues: CASSRSGQSSYNEQFF. CDR3 sequence (DNA): TGCGCCAGCAGCCGGTCTGGGCAGAGCTCCTACAATGAGCAGTTCTTC.

The chain links TRBV29-1 to TRBJ1-1; perhaps TRBD1 as D (5 bases). Germline CDR1 and CDR2: SQVTM and ANQGSEA. Trimming left V 4 bases short and J 1 base short, with 10 bases between. The CDR3 is 13 residues long. The CDR3 DNA reads as TGCAGCGTTGTGGGGACCCAGAACACTGAAGCTTTCTTT. This translates into CSVVGTQNTEAFF.

This clonotype was recorded a few times. The chain is built from TRBV6-5 and TRBJ1-5, with D perhaps TRBD1 (5 bases). V lost 0 bases, J lost 4 bases, and 13 bases lay in between. CDR3 length equals 16 residues. CDR1 MNHEY and CDR2 SVGAGI come from the germline V gene. This chain's CDR3 is CASSYSNSGLNQPQHF. For the CDR3, the DNA is TGTGCCAGCAGTTACTCGAACTCAGGGTTGAATCAGCCCCAGCATTTT.

The sample holds a few counts of this clonotype. The V call is TRBV28, the J call TRBJ1-2; the D is unclear. V was shortened by 3 bases and J by 0 bases, with 8 bases between the two germline ends. Per the germline V gene, CDR1 is MDHEN and CDR2 is SYDVKM. CDR3 length: 14 amino acids. The CDR3 DNA reads TGTGCCAGCAGTTTGGCAGCCTCTAACTATGGCTACACCTTC. Protein sequence: CASSLAASNYGYTF.

Here the CDR3 reads CASSPRRGYGYEQYF. CDR3 sequence (DNA): TGTGCCAGCTCACCAAGGAGAGGTTACGGCTACGAGCAGTACTTC. The chain combines TRBV18 with TRBJ2-7; D ambiguous. V lost 2 bases and J 3 bases, leaving 14 bases between the germline ends. CDR1 is KGHSH and CDR2 is LQKENI in the germline V gene. The CDR3 is 15 amino acids. Filled out from reference TRBV18 and TRBJ2-7, the complete variable domain reads NAGVMQNPRHLVRRRGQEARLRCSPMKGHSHVYWYRQLPEEGLKFMVYLQKENIIDESGMPKERFSAEFPKEGPSILRIQQVVRGDSAAYFCASSPRRGYGYEQYFGPGTRLTVT.